A single T cell receptor beta chain is shown here with its context. Antigen: not known. The data are from a study of identifying expanded T cells in peripheral blood. Notes on the study in general: Differentially abundant clones: roughly 1.3 between replicates, 15 to 17 at roughly 13 days, over 18 at four. Across healthy donors, higher total template counts meant significantly greater approximately 2-week count variance.

Collection occurred without any documented infections or immune events in donors. The assay was immunoSEQ multiplex PCR, and TCRdb's table has in-frame clones only and misses some. The data contain approximately 130,000 clones, roughly 80% of them seen just once; the ten biggest clones take up 3.3%. V dropped 1 base and J dropped 7 bases, with 17 bases sitting between them. Germline lookup yields CDR1 SEHNR and CDR2 FQNEAQ (reference sequence). The CDR3 length is 15 residues. The V and J genes are TRBV7-9 and TRBJ2-7; D is possibly TRBD2 (5 bases). Sequenced sample: blood. The sequence was collected from a person aged 18 to 75 in good health. The CDR3 DNA reads TGTGCCAGCAGCTTAGACACCCTCCTATCGGGGGAGCAGTACTTC. This encodes CASSLDTLLSGEQYF.